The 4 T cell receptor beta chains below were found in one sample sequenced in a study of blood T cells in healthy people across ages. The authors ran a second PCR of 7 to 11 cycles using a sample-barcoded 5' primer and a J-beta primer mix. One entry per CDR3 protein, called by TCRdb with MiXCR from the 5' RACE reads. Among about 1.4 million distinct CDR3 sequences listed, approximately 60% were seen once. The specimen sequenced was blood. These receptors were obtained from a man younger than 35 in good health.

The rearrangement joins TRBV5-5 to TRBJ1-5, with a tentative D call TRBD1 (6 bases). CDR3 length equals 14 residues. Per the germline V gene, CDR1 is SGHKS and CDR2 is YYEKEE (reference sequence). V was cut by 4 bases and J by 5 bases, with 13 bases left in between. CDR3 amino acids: CASSRGARDQPQHF. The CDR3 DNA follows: TGTGCCAGCAGCCGGGGGGCTCGGGATCAGCCCCAGCATTTT.

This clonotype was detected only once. Here the CDR3 reads CASSSATYQETQYF. In DNA form, the CDR3 reads TGTGCCAGCAGTTCTGCGACCTATCAAGAGACCCAGTACTTC. This chain joins TRBV12-3 or TRBV12-4 and TRBJ2-5; D remains unclear. The CDR3 sequence is 14 residues long. V was clipped by 4 bases and J by 2 bases, with 11 bases between them.

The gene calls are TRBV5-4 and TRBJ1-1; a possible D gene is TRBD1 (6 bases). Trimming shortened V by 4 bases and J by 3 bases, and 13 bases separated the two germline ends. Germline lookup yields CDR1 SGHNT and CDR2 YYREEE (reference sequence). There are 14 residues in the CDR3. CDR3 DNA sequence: TGTGCCAGCAGCCCCCTCCCAGGGGACACTGAAGCTTTCTTT. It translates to CASSPLPGDTEAFF.

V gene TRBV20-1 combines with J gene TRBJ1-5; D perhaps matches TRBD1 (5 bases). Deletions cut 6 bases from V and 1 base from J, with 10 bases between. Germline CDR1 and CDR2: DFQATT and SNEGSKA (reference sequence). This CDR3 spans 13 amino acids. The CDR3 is CSAPRQSNQPQHF. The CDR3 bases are TGCAGTGCCCCCCGACAGAGCAATCAGCCCCAGCATTTT.